The 14 T cell receptor beta chains presented below share a single source sample, sequenced in a study of read filtering for tumor transcriptome and immune sequencing. The library was built from about 370 ng RNA with molecular barcoded adaptors for alpha/delta and beta/gamma chains. MiXCR, applied by TCRdb to the reads, yields one record per CDR3 protein. The table has around 130,000 distinct CDR3 sequences, approximately 12% seen once. The sequencing input was a population of CD138-negative cells sorted from bone marrow. The receptors stem from a donor at least 40 years old with multiple myeloma.

This clonotype was counted only a few times. V and J are TRBV29-1 and TRBJ2-2; TRBD2 might be the D (6 bases). This CDR3 is built from 14 residues. Between the trimmed V and J ends, which lost 5 bases and 5 bases, there was a span of 15 bases. Germline-derived CDR1 and CDR2 are SQVTM and ANQGSEA. CDR3 protein: CSVPVGDWTGELFF. The CDR3 DNA is TGCAGCGTTCCTGTTGGGGACTGGACCGGGGAGCTGTTTTTT.

Of note for this clonotype: The CDR3 carries no conserved terminal phenylalanine or tryptophan, so it likely arises from a read error. The J gene is TRBJ2-2, the V gene TRBV3-1, with D perhaps matching TRBD1 or TRBD2 (6 bases each). V shed 6 bases and J shed 4 bases, with 15 bases lying between them. Germline V gives CDR1 LGHDT, CDR2 YNNKEL (reference sequence). This CDR3 has 15 residues. The CDR3 loop reads CASRGGPTITGELFL. The CDR3, as DNA: TGTGCCAGCAGAGGGGGGCCAACCATCACCGGGGAGCTGTTTCTT.

The chain combines TRBV5-1 with TRBJ2-1, with 9 positions matching TRBD2. Germline values: CDR1 SGHRS, CDR2 YFSETQ. This CDR3 has 16 amino acids. This CDR3 is CVGSHLYSGGRDEQFF. DNA for the CDR3: TGCGTCGGCAGCCACCTCTACAGCGGGGGGCGGGATGAGCAGTTCTTC.

This clonotype was recorded many times. This CDR3 is CASSLTTSGSGLTDTQYF. The CDR3 DNA is TGTGCCAGCAGCTTAACGACTAGCGGGAGCGGCCTCACAGATACGCAGTATTTT. The chain uses TRBV7-3 and TRBJ2-3; 12 nucleotides align to TRBD2. CDR3 size: 18 residues. V shed 0 bases, J shed 2 bases, and the junction held 6 bases outside the gene matches. From germline, CDR1 is SGHTA and CDR2 FQGTGA.

The CDR3 reads CASSHLAGWDTGELFF. The CDR3, as DNA: TGTGCCAGCAGCCATCTAGCGGGGTGGGACACCGGGGAGCTGTTTTTT. The chain carries TRBV12-3 or TRBV12-4 and TRBJ2-2; TRBD2 matches at 9 bases. The CDR3 consists of 16 residues. Trimming took 6 bases from V and 3 from J; bases not matched to a gene: 8.

This clonotype was observed at least ten times. The gene calls are TRBV5-1 and TRBJ1-5; TRBD1 is a possible D gene (5 bases). CDR1 and CDR2 (germline): SGHRS, YFSETQ. The CDR3 is made up of 15 amino acids. V was cut by 5 bases and J by 5 bases, with 17 bases left in between. The CDR3 sequence is CASSLGPDSYQPQHF. The CDR3 coding sequence is TGCGCCAGCAGTTTAGGCCCCGACAGCTATCAGCCCCAGCATTTT. The full variable domain, its missing parts supplied by reference TRBV5-1 and TRBJ1-5, is KAGVTQTPRYLIKTRGQQVTLSCSPISGHRSVSWYQQTPGQGLQFLFEYFSETQRNKGNFPGRFSGRQFSNSRSEMNVSTLELGDSALYLCASSLGPDSYQPQHFGDGTRLSIL.

With respect to this clonotype: This likely comes from a read error, as the CDR3 has no conserved phenylalanine or tryptophan at its end. DNA of the CDR3: TGCGCCAGCGGCTTGGCTCCCAGGGACAGCCAAATGAATACTGAAGCTTTCTCT. As protein: CASGLAPRDSQMNTEAFS. The chain has TRBV5-1 and TRBJ1-1; the match to TRBD1 covers 7 bases. Germline V gene sequence: CDR1 SGHRS, CDR2 YFSETQ. The length of the CDR3 is 18 residues.

The J gene is TRBJ1-1, the V gene TRBV13; D perhaps matches TRBD1 (5 bases). The V end lost 5 bases, the J end lost 7 bases, and 17 bases lay between the germline ends. The CDR3 contains 14 residues. Germline CDR1 reads PRHDT; CDR2 reads FYEKMQ (reference sequence). CDR3: CASSLRDSLGEAFF. The CDR3 region has the DNA TGTGCCAGCAGCCTTCGGGACTCCTTGGGTGAAGCTTTCTTT.

This clonotype was observed at least ten times. This sequence joins TRBV7-2 and TRBJ2-7; maybe TRBD2 (5 bases). This CDR3 has 14 residues. Between the trimmed V and J ends, which lost 5 bases and 2 bases, there was a span of 13 bases. In germline, CDR1 is SGHTA, CDR2 FQGNSA. CDR3 sequence: CASSPQRRAYEQYF. CDR3 in DNA: TGTGCCAGCAGCCCCCAGCGGCGAGCCTACGAGCAGTACTTC.

Comment on this clonotype: A single base separates this from a much larger clone, so it may be a read error. The J gene is TRBJ2-6, the V gene TRBV14; either TRBD1 or TRBD2 may fit D (5 bases each). CDR1 is SGHDN, CDR2 FVKESK, per germline. CDR3 length: 17 residues. The V gene lost 3 bases and the J gene lost 1 base, with 13 bases spanning the gap. The CDR3 loop is CASSQRDVASGANVLTF. The CDR3 region has the DNA TGTGCCAGCAGCCAGAGGGACGTCGCTTCTGGGGCCAACGTCCTGACTTTC. The full variable domain, rest sourced from reference TRBV14 and TRBJ2-6, is EAGVTQFPSHSVIEKGQTVTLRCDPISGHDNLYWYRRVMGKEIKFLLHFVKESKQDESGMPNNRFLAERTGGTYSTLKVQPAELEDSGVYFCASSQRDVASGANVLTFGAGSRLTVL.

This clonotype was picked up many times. This chain links TRBV7-2 with TRBJ2-5; D might be TRBD1 (5 bases). Germline CDR1 SGHTA, CDR2 FQGNSA. Trimming stripped 1 base from V and 4 bases from J, with 10 bases between. The CDR3 runs to 14 residues. CDR3 in DNA: TGTGCCAGCAGCTTAGATATGGGGCGAGAGACCCAGTACTTC. Amino acids: CASSLDMGRETQYF.

Many counts were recorded for this clonotype. The rearrangement uses TRBV7-9 and TRBJ2-1; TRBD2 aligns across 10 bases. This CDR3 contains 14 residues. Germline CDR1 reads SEHNR; CDR2 reads FQNEAQ (reference sequence). J was trimmed by 8 bases and V by 3 bases; bases with no gene match: 4. CDR3 DNA: TGTGCCAGCAGCTTCGGGACTAGCGTCGATGAGCAGTTCTTC. Amino acids: CASSFGTSVDEQFF.

A note on this clonotype: A read error may produce the germline difference seen at one junction end. The chain employs TRBV20-1 and TRBJ2-5, with D possibly being TRBD2 (7 bases). Germline assignment: CDR1 DFQATT and CDR2 SNEGSKA (reference sequence). CDR3 length: 16 residues. The CDR3 protein is CCAREWGGDTVATQYF. CDR3 bases: TGCTGTGCTAGAGAGTGGGGGGGCGATACCGTAGCGACCCAGTACTTC.

The chain is built from TRBV9 and TRBJ2-6; D not certain. In germline, CDR1 is SGDLS, CDR2 YYNGEE. This CDR3 spans 15 amino acids. V lost 0 bases, J lost 4 bases, and 8 bases lay in between. The CDR3 region is CASSVGMDGANVLTF. DNA for the CDR3: TGTGCCAGCAGCGTAGGGATGGACGGGGCCAACGTCCTGACTTTC.